These 21 T cell receptor beta chains came from one sample sequenced in a study of OX40 agonist ivuxolimab in advanced cancers. The library relied on the immunoSEQ multiplex PCR assay. TCRdb holds this immuneACCESS table with in-frame rearrangements only. Some clones are missing; in checked studies, unresolved V genes explain under half, and the rest has no known cause. Within this sample are 65,000 to 90,000 clones, with roughly 90% of them counted one time only. The top ten hold approximately 0.79% of the sample. The sequencing used CD4+ or CD8+ T cells sorted from blood, collected in a trial of the OX40 agonist ivuxolimab. These receptors all come from an adult with an advanced solid tumor such as melanoma, head and neck, liver or kidney cancer.

The rearrangement links TRBV6-4 to TRBJ1-2, with D possibly matching TRBD1 (5 bases). This CDR3 has 15 amino acids. Between the trimmed V and J ends, which lost 6 bases and 2 bases, there was a span of 16 bases. CDR1 is MRHNA, CDR2 SNTAGT, per germline. DNA for the CDR3: TGTGCCAGCAGGGAATCGACAGCACAAAACTATGGCTACACCTTC. This encodes CASRESTAQNYGYTF.

V gene TRBV4-2 combines with J gene TRBJ1-4; D is uncertain. The CDR3 runs 14 residues. Germline-derived CDR1 and CDR2 are LGHNA and YNFKEQ. With 0 bases removed from V and 5 bases from J, the gap between germline ends came to 7 bases. CDR3 sequence (DNA): TGTGCCAGCAGCCAAGAGGGTACCAATGAAAAACTGTTTTTT. This codes for CASSQEGTNEKLFF.

The genes are TRBV29-1 and TRBJ2-2, with D uncertain. CDR1 is SQVTM and CDR2 is ANQGSEA in the germline V gene. This CDR3 comprises 11 residues. The V end lost 6 bases, the J end lost 4 bases, and 6 bases lay between the germline ends. CDR3 in DNA: TGCAGCGTGGTAAGCACCGGGGAGCTGTTTTTT. Translation: CSVVSTGELFF.

This clone was recorded only once. The chain combines TRBV28 with TRBJ1-5, with D unclear. The CDR3 has 12 residues. CDR1 is MDHEN, CDR2 SYDVKM, per germline. V shed 8 bases and J shed 4 bases, with 9 bases lying between them. The CDR3 here is CASGLQNQPQHF. For the CDR3, the DNA is TGTGCCAGCGGGTTACAGAATCAGCCCCAGCATTTT.

The V call is TRBV19, the J call TRBJ2-2, with 8 bases identical to TRBD2. The germline CDR1 and CDR2 sequences are LNHDA and SQIVND (reference sequence). V dropped 6 bases and J dropped 7; count of bases not matched to a gene: 13. The CDR3 has 16 residues. The CDR3 DNA follows: TGTGCCAGTAGGGGGCCGGCGGGCGGGAGGAGCGGGGAGCTGTTTTTT. Protein product: CASRGPAGGRSGELFF.

CDR3 nucleotides: TGTGCCAGCAGCCCGGGACAGGGGGGAAACACCATATATTTT. It codes for CASSPGQGGNTIYF. This chain uses TRBV7-9 with TRBJ1-3, with 10 bases fitting TRBD1. The V segment lost 5 bases and the J segment 4 bases; nucleotides outside the gene matches: 2. The germline V gene has CDR1 SEHNR and CDR2 FQNEAQ (reference sequence). The CDR3 is made up of 14 amino acids.

This clone was seen a handful of times. The chain is built from TRBV4-1 and TRBJ2-7, with TRBD2 as a possible D gene (6 bases). The CDR3 extends over 16 amino acids. Germline V gene data show CDR1 as MGHRA and CDR2 as YSYEKL. V lost 0 bases, J lost 2 bases, and 14 bases lay in between. CDR3 sequence (DNA): TGCGCCAGCAGCCAAGAGTTGAGTAGCGGTACCTACGAGCAGTACTTC. This gives the protein CASSQELSSGTYEQYF.

This chain uses TRBV5-1 with TRBJ2-7, with 7 bases identical to TRBD1. In germline, CDR1 is SGHRS, CDR2 YFSETQ. CDR3 length equals 14 residues. V shed 4 bases and J 2 bases; nucleotides not matched to a gene: 6. The CDR3 coding sequence is TGCGCCAGCAGCGTCTCCGGGACAGCCTACGAGCAGTACTTC. Translating gives CASSVSGTAYEQYF.

This clone was observed once. The rearrangement joins TRBV28 to TRBJ2-2; D perhaps matches TRBD1 (5 bases). Germline V gene sequence: CDR1 MDHEN, CDR2 SYDVKM. V was cut by 10 bases and J by 6 bases, with 18 bases left in between. The CDR3 contains 14 residues. DNA for the CDR3: TGTGCCACCGGCCGGGCAGGGTCCCCCGGGGAGCTGTTTTTT. Amino acid sequence: CATGRAGSPGELFF.

The gene calls are TRBV27 and TRBJ1-2; D remains ambiguous. In germline, CDR1 is MNHEY, CDR2 SMNVEV (reference sequence). The V end was cut by 6 bases, the J end by 0 bases, with 14 bases between. The CDR3 runs to 15 residues. CDR3 nucleotides: TGTGCCAGCAGGTCGCATCAACGGGCTAACTATGGCTACACCTTC. Translating it yields CASRSHQRANYGYTF.

The V and J genes are TRBV28 and TRBJ1-2; 8 nucleotides agree with TRBD1. The V gene's germline CDR1 is MDHEN and CDR2 SYDVKM. This CDR3 has 14 residues. J lost 4 bases, V lost 6 bases, and 7 bases had no gene match. The DNA for the CDR3 is TGTGCCAGCAGCTCCCAGGGGGCCATCTATGGCTACACCTTC. Amino acid sequence: CASSSQGAIYGYTF.

J is TRBJ2-7 and V is TRBV19; 7 positions agree with TRBD2. CDR1 and CDR2 from the germline V gene are LNHDA and SQIVND (reference sequence). This CDR3 is built from 14 residues. With 5 bases clipped from V and 5 bases from J, the junction kept 9 bases outside the gene matches. CDR3 DNA: TGTGCCAGTAGTCCGCGGGGGTCCCAGGACGAGCAGTACTTC. This translates into CASSPRGSQDEQYF.

This clone appeared a few times. This sequence joins TRBV29-1 and TRBJ2-5, with 9 nucleotides matching TRBD2. This CDR3 has 14 amino acids. In germline, CDR1 is SQVTM, CDR2 ANQGSEA. V dropped 6 bases and J dropped 5; count of bases not matched to a gene: 10. The CDR3 here is CSVASGTMGETQYF. The CDR3, as DNA: TGCAGCGTGGCTAGCGGGACCATGGGGGAGACCCAGTACTTC.

The V call is TRBV6-6, the J call TRBJ1-5; D is ambiguous. V lost 4 bases, J lost 2 bases, and 15 bases lay in between. The CDR3 length is 16 residues. Germline CDR1 reads MNHNY; CDR2 reads SVGAGI (reference sequence). The CDR3 sequence is CASSWTPPRGNQPQHF. The CDR3 coding sequence is TGTGCCAGCAGTTGGACTCCCCCTCGAGGCAATCAGCCCCAGCATTTT.

The gene calls are TRBV30 and TRBJ1-6, with D hard to call. This CDR3 spans 14 amino acids. Germline CDR1 GTSNPN, CDR2 SVGIG (reference sequence). Trimming took 4 bases from V and 8 from J, leaving 15 bases between them. In DNA, the CDR3 is TGTGCCTGGAATAGTTTGCCAGGCGATTCACCCCTCCACTTT. As protein: CAWNSLPGDSPLHF.

The chain is built from TRBV6-1 and TRBJ2-7; 7 bases agree with TRBD1. This CDR3 contains 15 residues. V shed 2 bases, J shed 0 bases, and the junction held 4 bases outside the gene matches. Per the germline V gene, CDR1 is MNHNS and CDR2 is SASEGT. Here the CDR3 DNA reads TGTGCCAGCAGTGAAAGGGGACAGCCCTCCTACGAGCAGTACTTC. Protein: CASSERGQPSYEQYF.

This clone occurred once. The V gene is TRBV28, the J gene TRBJ1-2; TRBD1 might be the D (5 bases). CDR3 size: 13 residues. CDR1 is MDHEN, CDR2 SYDVKM, per germline. Trimming shortened V by 7 bases and J by 4 bases, and 13 bases separated the two germline ends. The DNA for the CDR3 is TGTGCCAGCACTCCGGGGGGGGTCTATGGCTACACCTTC. Encoded protein: CASTPGGVYGYTF.

V usage is TRBV5-6 and J usage is TRBJ2-7; possible D gene TRBD2, 5 bases. Germline V CDR1 and CDR2: SGHDT, YYEEEE. The CDR3 totals 12 residues. V was trimmed by 0 bases and J by 7 bases, leaving 8 bases between them. The CDR3 DNA reads as TGTGCCAGCAGCTTGGTATCGGGGGAGCAGTACTTC. The encoded protein is CASSLVSGEQYF.

The chain recombines TRBV5-4 with TRBJ2-3, with TRBD2 matching 9 bases. Unmatched junction bases numbered 9, after V lost 4 bases and J lost 3 bases. This CDR3 is 16 amino acids long. CDR1 and CDR2 from the germline V gene are SGHNT and YYREEE (reference sequence). CDR3 sequence: CASSMVGSGRTDTQYF. CDR3 bases: TGTGCCAGCAGCATGGTCGGTAGCGGGAGAACAGATACGCAGTATTTT.

The CDR3 protein is CASSLNPNTEAFF. CDR3 DNA: TGTGCCAGCAGCTTGAACCCAAACACTGAAGCTTTCTTT. The rearrangement uses TRBV11-2 and TRBJ1-1, with D unclear. Germline CDR1 is SGHAT and CDR2 is FQNNGV. The germline V and J ends were trimmed by 3 bases and 2 bases, with 7 bases remaining between them. This CDR3 has 13 amino acids.

V is TRBV7-9 and J is TRBJ2-3; no definite D call. CDR3 size: 14 residues. Deletions cut 1 base from V and 4 bases from J, with 9 bases between. Germline CDR1 is SEHNR and CDR2 is FQNEAQ (reference sequence). The CDR3 DNA follows: TGTGCCAGCAGCTTAGGTACGGGTTCAGATACGCAGTATTTT. Translated, it gives CASSLGTGSDTQYF. The full variable domain, with the rest looked up from reference TRBV7-9 and TRBJ2-3, is DTGVSQNPRHKITKRGQNVTFRCDPISEHNRLYWYRQTLGQGPEFLTYFQNEAQLEKSRLLSDRFSAERPKGSFSTLEIQRTEQGDSAMYLCASSLGTGSDTQYFGPGTRLTVL.